The rows below give T cell receptor beta chains drawn from one sample of a study of T cells in Graves' hyperthyroidism and ophthalmopathy. A single record per CDR3 protein comes from TCRdb applying MiXCR to the multiplex PCR reads. The sample holds approximately 350,000 distinct CDR3 sequences, around 15% seen once. Sequencing used blood. These TCRs come from a woman between 55 and 75 years old with Graves' ophthalmopathy. Each CDR3 is given with its conserved first and last residue. The order of the fields is clone size, V gene, J gene, D gene, CDR3 DNA, CDR3 protein. D genes are given only for firm matches. The size entry is marked missing in some rows and otherwise reads once, few, many or a size class.

>many|TRBV5-6|TRBJ1-4|TRBD1
TGTGCCAGCAGCTCGTCCGGGACAGGGGGCAGGAATGAAAAACTGTTTTTT
CASSSSGTGGRNEKLFF
>NA|TRBV29-1|TRBJ2-7|TRBD2
TGCAGCGTTGAGAGGGTGGGGCTAGCGGGAGGCTCTTACGAGCAGTACTTC
CSVERVGLAGGSYEQYF
>NA|TRBV9|TRBJ2-2|TRBD1
TGTGCCAGCAGCGGGAGAAGGGGGCGAACCGGGGAGCTGTTTTTT
CASSGRRGRTGELFF
>many|TRBV2|TRBJ1-5|NA
TGTGCCAGCAGTGGGACAGTTCAGCCCCAGCATTTT
CASSGTVQPQHF
>NA|TRBV30|TRBJ1-5|TRBD1
TGTGCCTGGAGTGCGAGTACAGGGGAATATAGCAATCAGCCCCAGCATTTT
CAWSASTGEYSNQPQHF
>many|TRBV7-9|TRBJ2-1|NA
TGTGCCAGCAGCTTAGCCCACTCGGTAGCGAGCCAGTTCTTC
CASSLAHSVASQFF
>NA|TRBV7-9|TRBJ1-2|TRBD1
TGTGCCAGCAGCTTACCAGGCCCTACGACAGGGCTTCTAGATGGCTACACCTTC
CASSLPGPTTGLLDGYTF
>many|TRBV5-1|TRBJ2-5|TRBD1
TGCGCCAGCAGCCACCAGGACAGGGGCGAAGAGACCCAGTACTTC
CASSHQDRGEETQYF
>few|TRBV9|TRBJ2-1|TRBD2
TGTGCCAGCAGCGCGGAGGGACTAGCGGGTTATGAGCAGTTCTTC
CASSAEGLAGYEQFF
>many|TRBV3-1|TRBJ2-7|NA
TGTGCCAGCAGTCCGCGGCTGGGGTACTACGAGCAGTACTTC
CASSPRLGYYEQYF
>many|TRBV30|TRBJ2-7|TRBD1
TGTGCCTGGAGCCCCGGGACAGGGGGTTACGAGCAGTACTTC
CAWSPGTGGYEQYF
>NA|TRBV27|TRBJ1-4|NA
TGTGCCAGCAAAGAGCAGGGGAGGGAAAAACTGTTTTTT
CASKEQGREKLFF
>many|TRBV28|TRBJ2-7|TRBD1
TGTGCCAGCAGTTTTGGGACAGGGTCGGACGAGCAGTACTTC
CASSFGTGSDEQYF
>few|TRBV20-1|TRBJ1-5|NA
TGCAGTGCTAGGGTCGGGGGTTCAGGCAATCAGCCCCAGCATTTT
CSARVGGSGNQPQHF
>NA|TRBV10-3|TRBJ2-7|NA
TGTGCCATCAGCGGGACTCCCTACGAGCAGTACTTC
CAISGTPYEQYF
>many|TRBV9|TRBJ2-3|TRBD2
TGTGCCAGCAGCGTAGGACTAGCAAGGAGCACAGATACGCAGTATTTT
CASSVGLARSTDTQYF